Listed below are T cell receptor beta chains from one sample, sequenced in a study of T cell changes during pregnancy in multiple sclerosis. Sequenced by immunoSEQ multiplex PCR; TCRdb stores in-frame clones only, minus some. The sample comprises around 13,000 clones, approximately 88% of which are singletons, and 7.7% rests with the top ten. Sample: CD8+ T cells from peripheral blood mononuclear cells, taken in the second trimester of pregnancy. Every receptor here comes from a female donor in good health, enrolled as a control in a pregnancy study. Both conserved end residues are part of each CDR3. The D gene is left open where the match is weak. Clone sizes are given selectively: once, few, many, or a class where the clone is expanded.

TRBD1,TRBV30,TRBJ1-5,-,CAWSYDRGSQPQHF,TGTGCCTGGAGTTACGACAGGGGGTCCCAGCCCCAGCATTTT
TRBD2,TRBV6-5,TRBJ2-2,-,CASSYRLAGGGELFF,TGTGCCAGCAGTTACCGGCTAGCGGGAGGGGGGGAGCTGTTTTTT
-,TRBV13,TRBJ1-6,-,CASSFRSGQGSRSPLHF,TGTGCCAGCAGCTTTCGATCCGGCCAGGGATCGAGGTCACCCCTCCACTTT
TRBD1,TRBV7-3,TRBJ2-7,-,CASSLSGTGKDEQYF,TGTGCCAGCAGCCTTTCCGGGACAGGGAAGGACGAGCAGTACTTC
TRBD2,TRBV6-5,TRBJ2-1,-,CASSGGGAFEQFF,TGTGCCAGCAGTGGCGGGGGGGCGTTTGAGCAGTTCTTC
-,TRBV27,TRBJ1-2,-,CASMLGRGANYGYTF,TGTGCCAGCATGCTGGGCAGGGGAGCTAACTATGGCTACACCTTC
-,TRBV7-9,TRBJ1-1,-,CASRALGTANTEAFF,TGTGCCAGCAGAGCCCTAGGAACGGCGAACACTGAAGCTTTCTTT
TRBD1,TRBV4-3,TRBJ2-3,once,CASSQMTGVMADTQYF,TGCGCCAGCAGCCAGATGACAGGGGTAATGGCAGATACGCAGTATTTT
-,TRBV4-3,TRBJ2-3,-,CASSQEGGAADTQYF,TGCGCCAGCAGCCAAGAAGGAGGGGCCGCAGATACGCAGTATTTT
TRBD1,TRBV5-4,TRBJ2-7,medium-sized,CASSLGQATYEQYF,TGTGCCAGCAGCCTCGGACAGGCGACCTACGAGCAGTACTTC
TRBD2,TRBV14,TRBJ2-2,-,CASSQVIAGAGTGELFF,TGTGCCAGCAGCCAAGTCATAGCGGGAGCAGGCACCGGGGAGCTGTTTTTT
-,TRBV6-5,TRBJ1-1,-,CASIYGTSLFF,TGTGCCAGCATATACGGGACTTCCCTTTTCTTT
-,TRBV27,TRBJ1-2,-,CASSSSGYTF,TGTGCCAGCAGTTCGTCCGGCTACACCTTC
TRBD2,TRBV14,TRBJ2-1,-,CASSQDAGGPHNEQFF,TGTGCCAGCAGCCAAGATGCGGGAGGGCCCCACAATGAGCAGTTCTTC
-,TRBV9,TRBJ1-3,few,CASSVGWGAGNTIYF,TGTGCCAGCAGCGTAGGGTGGGGGGCTGGAAACACCATATATTTT
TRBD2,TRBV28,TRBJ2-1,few,CASSFRTSGSDEQFF,TGTGCCAGCAGTTTTAGGACTAGCGGGTCAGATGAGCAGTTCTTC
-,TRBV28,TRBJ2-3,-,CASGSGSADTQYF,TGTGCCAGCGGGTCAGGGTCCGCAGATACGCAGTATTTT
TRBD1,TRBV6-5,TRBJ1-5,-,CASSYSRTGNNQPQHF,TGTGCCAGCAGTTACTCCCGGACAGGTAACAATCAGCCCCAGCATTTT
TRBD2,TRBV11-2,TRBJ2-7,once,CASSLWEGNYEQYF,TGTGCCAGCAGCTTATGGGAGGGGAACTACGAGCAGTACTTC
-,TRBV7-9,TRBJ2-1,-,CASSQGRGSTNEQFF,TGTGCCAGCAGCCAGGGCCGGGGGTCAACCAATGAGCAGTTCTTC
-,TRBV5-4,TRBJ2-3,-,CASSLGLDAQYF,TGTGCCAGCAGCTTGGGACTAGACGCGCAGTATTTT
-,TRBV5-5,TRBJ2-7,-,CASSLEGRGTYEQYF,TGTGCCAGCAGCTTAGAAGGGAGAGGGACCTACGAGCAGTACTTC
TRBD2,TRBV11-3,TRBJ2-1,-,CASSLLAGGHEQFF,TGTGCCAGCAGCTTACTAGCGGGAGGACATGAGCAGTTCTTC
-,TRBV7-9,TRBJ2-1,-,CASSFYQYNEQFF,TGTGCCAGCAGCTTCTATCAATACAATGAGCAGTTCTTC
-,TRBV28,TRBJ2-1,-,CASKKGWDNNEQFF,TGTGCCAGCAAAAAGGGGTGGGACAACAATGAGCAGTTCTTC
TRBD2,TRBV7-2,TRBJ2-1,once,CASSGIGTSGSVDEQFF,TGTGCCAGCAGCGGTATCGGGACTAGCGGGAGTGTCGATGAGCAGTTCTTC
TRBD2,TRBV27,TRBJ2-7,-,CASSFNVRGGGGEQYF,TGTGCCAGCAGTTTTAACGTCCGCGGGGGGGGAGGCGAGCAGTACTTC
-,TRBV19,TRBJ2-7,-,CASSIVWSPPNEQYF,TGTGCCAGTAGTATAGTGTGGAGTCCTCCCAACGAGCAGTACTTC
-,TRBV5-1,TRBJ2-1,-,CASSSSDRGEQFF,TGCGCCAGCAGCTCATCGGACCGGGGTGAGCAGTTCTTC
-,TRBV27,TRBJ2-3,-,CASSITGRTSTDTQYF,TGTGCCAGCAGTATAACAGGGCGGACTAGCACAGATACGCAGTATTTT
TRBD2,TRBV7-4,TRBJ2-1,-,CASSSTSGSRDNEQFF,TGTGCCAGCAGCTCAACAAGCGGGAGTAGGGACAATGAGCAGTTCTTC
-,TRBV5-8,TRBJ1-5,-,CASSFEGVGNQPQHF,TGTGCCAGCAGCTTTGAGGGGGTTGGCAATCAGCCCCAGCATTTT
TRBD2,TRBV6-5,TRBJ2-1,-,CASSYSPSGNEQFF,TGTGCCAGCAGTTACTCGCCTAGCGGGAATGAGCAGTTCTTC
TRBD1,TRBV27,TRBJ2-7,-,CASSLGQEYEQYF,TGTGCCAGCAGTTTAGGACAGGAATACGAGCAGTACTTC
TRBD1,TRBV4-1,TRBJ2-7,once,CASSQFGQGVVGEQYF,TGCGCCAGCAGCCAATTCGGTCAGGGGGTAGTCGGCGAGCAGTACTTC
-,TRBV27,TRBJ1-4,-,CASSLVGGALEKLFF,TGTGCCAGCAGTTTAGTGGGGGGGGCACTTGAAAAACTGTTTTTT
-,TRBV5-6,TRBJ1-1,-,CASSLAWGDTEAFF,TGTGCCAGCAGCTTGGCCTGGGGGGACACTGAAGCTTTCTTT
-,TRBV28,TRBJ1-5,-,CASSSDQPQHF,TGTGCCAGCAGCTCGGATCAGCCCCAGCATTTT
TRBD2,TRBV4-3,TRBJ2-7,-,CASSQDVAGGPYEQYF,TGCGCCAGCAGCCAAGATGTAGCGGGAGGGCCCTACGAGCAGTACTTC
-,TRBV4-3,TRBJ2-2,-,CASSHPDRAGDPGELFF,TGCGCCAGCAGCCATCCCGACAGAGCAGGAGATCCCGGGGAGCTGTTTTTT